Detailed here is one TCR beta chain. The antigen is not known. This record comes from a study of CD8 T cells in Susac syndrome. The CDR3 has 15 residues. Trimming left V 1 base short and J 4 bases short, with 13 bases between. Germline V gene data show CDR1 as SGHDN and CDR2 as FVKESK. It was with random hexamers that about 0.45 to 1 ug RNA was reverse transcribed. Multiplex PCR with immunoSEQ amplified the TCR beta CDR3 across 54 Vbeta and 13 Jbeta. One entry per CDR3 protein, called by TCRdb with MiXCR from the immunoSEQ multiplex PCR reads. The sample has around 200,000 distinct CDR3 sequences; approximately 95% are singletons. The sequenced target, TCR beta, came from blood CD8+ and CD4+ T cells. The CD8+ and CD4+ T cells were negatively isolated, with the TEMRA cells enriched by FACS. Study-wide results and caveats: The study's TCR sequencing and HLA analysis covered a relatively small number of individuals, and the study acknowledged this.

The sample was CD4+ T cells from PBMCs. J is TRBJ1-2 and V is TRBV14; D is perhaps TRBD1 (5 bases). The receptor was isolated from a human donor with multiple sclerosis. CDR3 bases: TGTGCCAGCAGCCAAGGCCCCCTGGGGCGCTATGGCTACACCTTC. This codes for CASSQGPLGRYGYTF.